A selection of T cell receptor beta chains follows, all from one sample in a study of response to subunit inactivated influenza vaccine. From the RT-PCR reads, TCRdb called clonotypes with MiXCR, one entry per CDR3 protein. In the table there are some 550,000 distinct CDR3 sequences, roughly 25% of which are singletons. These data also featured in a second study, about T cells expressing NK-cell markers.

The source was CD4+ T cells sorted from PBMCs, collected 11 to 12 days after vaccination. These receptors were collected from a man in his forties or fifties who received an inactivated influenza vaccine. CDR3s include the opening cysteine and the closing phenylalanine or tryptophan. The order of the fields is D gene, clone size, V gene, J gene, CDR3 DNA, CDR3 protein. A D gene is named only where the DNA matches it firmly. Clone size appears in some rows only: once, few, many, or a class for an expanded clone.

TRBD2,few,TRBV11-2,TRBJ2-1,TGTGCCAGCAGCTTAGCTCCGTACGGGAGGGCCTACAATGAGCAGTTCTTC,CASSLAPYGRAYNEQFF
TRBD2,few,TRBV20-1,TRBJ2-2,TGCAGTGCTAGAGAGGGGGGACTAGCCGGCGGGGAGCTGTTTTTT,CSAREGGLAGGELFF
-,many,TRBV12-3/TRBV12-4,TRBJ1-2,TGTGCCAGCAGGTCGATTGGACTTAATGGCTACACCTTC,CASRSIGLNGYTF
-,-,TRBV20-1,TRBJ2-7,TGCAGTGCTAGACCCCCCGGGAGTTACCAGGGCGAGCAGTACTTC,CSARPPGSYQGEQYF
-,few,TRBV7-2,TRBJ2-3,TGTGCCAGCAGCCGTAGCGGCCCACTCACAGATACGCAGTATTTT,CASSRSGPLTDTQYF
-,few,TRBV3-1,TRBJ1-1,TGTGCCAGCAGCCAAGATCCTGGTGGACCTGAAGCTTTCTTT,CASSQDPGGPEAFF
-,many,TRBV12-3/TRBV12-4,TRBJ1-1,TGTGCCAGCAGGAAGACAATCCGAATCCCTGAAGCTTTCTTT,CASRKTIRIPEAFF
-,-,TRBV3-1,TRBJ2-5,TGTGCCAGCAGCCAAGACCAGGGTGGGATGGGGACCCAGTACTTC,CASSQDQGGMGTQYF
-,few,TRBV5-1,TRBJ2-1,TGCGCCAGCAGCTTTTGGGGGAGCAATGAGCAGTTCTTC,CASSFWGSNEQFF
-,-,TRBV20-1,TRBJ2-5,TGCAGTGCTGGGACGGCCCCGGGGGAGACCCAGTACTTC,CSAGTAPGETQYF
TRBD1,-,TRBV20-1,TRBJ2-1,TGCAGTGCTAGAGAACAGGGGGCAGTGGGAGAGCAGTTCTTC,CSAREQGAVGEQFF
TRBD2,few,TRBV12-3/TRBV12-4,TRBJ2-7,TGTGCCAGCACTCCTCGCGAGGGACTAGCGGGCGAGCAGTACTTC,CASTPREGLAGEQYF
-,-,TRBV12-3/TRBV12-4,TRBJ2-5,TGTGCCAGCAGCCCCCTCAGCGGCCAAGAGACCCAGTACTTC,CASSPLSGQETQYF
TRBD1,-,TRBV7-2,TRBJ1-5,TGTGCCAGCAGCCCACAGGGGTATCAGCCCCAGCATTTT,CASSPQGYQPQHF
-,many,TRBV20-1,TRBJ2-7,TGCAGTGCTCCCGTGGGGCAGACCTACGAGCAGTACTTC,CSAPVGQTYEQYF
-,few,TRBV2,TRBJ1-1,TGTGCCAGCACGCCACCTCCTGGGAACACTGAAGCTTTCTTT,CASTPPPGNTEAFF
TRBD1,few,TRBV12-3/TRBV12-4,TRBJ1-5,TGTGCCAGCAGTTTAACGACAGGGCGGCAGCCCCAGCATTTT,CASSLTTGRQPQHF
TRBD1,few,TRBV5-4,TRBJ1-1,TGTGCCAGCAGCTACGGACAGGGTGCCACTGAAGCTTTCTTT,CASSYGQGATEAFF
-,few,TRBV29-1,TRBJ2-1,TGCAGCGTTGAAGGGAGGATCTATGAGCAGTTCTTC,CSVEGRIYEQFF
TRBD2,few,TRBV15,TRBJ2-3,TGTGCCACCAGCAGAGATCGGGTGGGAGGGCCCGGAGATACGCAGTATTTT,CATSRDRVGGPGDTQYF
TRBD1,-,TRBV11-2,TRBJ1-4,TGTGCCAGCAGCTGGACAGGGACGGGGAATGAAAAACTGTTTTTT,CASSWTGTGNEKLFF
TRBD1,few,TRBV6-1,TRBJ1-5,TGTGCCAGTACGGCCTCAGGGGGAAATCAGCCCCAGCATTTT,CASTASGGNQPQHF
-,few,TRBV18,TRBJ2-7,TGTGCCAGCTCACCACAGACAAGGGTTGAGCAGTACTTC,CASSPQTRVEQYF
-,-,TRBV29-1,TRBJ1-3,TGCAGCGTTAATGGTTTGGGGGGAAACACCATATATTTT,CSVNGLGGNTIYF
TRBD1,-,TRBV10-3,TRBJ1-5,TGTGCCATCAGTGAGGGACAGGGGGCGGGTCAGCCCCAGCATTTT,CAISEGQGAGQPQHF
TRBD2,-,TRBV10-3,TRBJ2-1,TGTGCCATCAGTGAGTCGGGTGCGGGGGGGTTACAGTTCTTC,CAISESGAGGLQFF
-,-,TRBV20-1,TRBJ1-5,TGCAGTGCCACCGGGACGGACTATAGCAATCAGCCCCAGCATTTT,CSATGTDYSNQPQHF
-,few,TRBV5-6,TRBJ1-4,TGTGCCAGCAGCTTGTTGACAGCTACTAATGAAAAACTGTTTTTT,CASSLLTATNEKLFF
-,-,TRBV9,TRBJ2-5,TGTGCCAGCAGCGTAAGCGTGGGGGGCGCAGAGACCCAGTACTTC,CASSVSVGGAETQYF
-,-,TRBV20-1,TRBJ2-1,TGCAGTGCGCGTCGGGGACTCAAGAACTACAATGAGCAGTTCTTC,CSARRGLKNYNEQFF
TRBD1,-,TRBV10-3,TRBJ2-7,TGTGCCATCAGCGGGACAGGGCAGTACGAGCAGTACTTC,CAISGTGQYEQYF
-,-,TRBV25-1,TRBJ2-7,TGTGCCAGCAGTGCACCCCGACCCACCTACGAGCAGTACTTC,CASSAPRPTYEQYF
TRBD1,few,TRBV29-1,TRBJ2-5,TGCAGCGTTGAAGGGACAGGGCAAGAGACCCAGTACTTC,CSVEGTGQETQYF
TRBD2,-,TRBV14,TRBJ2-1,TGTGCCAGCAGCCAATTGGGACTAGCGGGAGTTAATGAGCAGTTCTTC,CASSQLGLAGVNEQFF
-,-,TRBV11-2,TRBJ2-2,TGTGCCAGCAGCCAAGTCTCCAGGGGAACCGGGGAGCTGTTTTTT,CASSQVSRGTGELFF
TRBD1,many,TRBV29-1,TRBJ2-7,TGCAGCGCAGTCCCCGGGACAGTGGCCTACGAGCAGTACTTC,CSAVPGTVAYEQYF
TRBD1,few,TRBV28,TRBJ2-7,TGTGCCAGCAGTCGGACAGGGGAAGAATACGAGCAGTACTTC,CASSRTGEEYEQYF
TRBD1,-,TRBV11-2,TRBJ1-1,TGTGCCAGCAGCTTAGAAGGGGGCTCCGGCGCTTTCTTT,CASSLEGGSGAFF
-,-,TRBV12-3/TRBV12-4,TRBJ1-6,TGTGCCAGCAGTATGGGGGGTTCCTATAATTCACCCCTCCACTTT,CASSMGGSYNSPLHF
TRBD2,few,TRBV4-2,TRBJ2-7,TGTGCCAGCAGCCAAGGACTAGCGGGAGATAAGTCTGGGTACGAGCAGTACTTC,CASSQGLAGDKSGYEQYF
-,-,TRBV29-1,TRBJ2-2,TGCAGCGTTGGGCAGGGTTTGAACACCGGGGAGCTGTTTTTT,CSVGQGLNTGELFF
TRBD1,few,TRBV6-1,TRBJ1-4,TGTGCCAGCAGTGAAATCAGGGGGCATGAAAAACTGTTTTTT,CASSEIRGHEKLFF
-,-,TRBV2,TRBJ1-1,TGTGCCAGCATGAAACAGTCAGGGAACACTGAAGCTTTCTTT,CASMKQSGNTEAFF
TRBD2,-,TRBV4-1,TRBJ2-4,TGCGCCAGCAGCCAAGATTTCGCTACGGGGGGCAAAAACATTCAGTACTTC,CASSQDFATGGKNIQYF
-,-,TRBV3-1,TRBJ2-7,TGTGCCAGCAGCCAAGACCCAGTTGAGTCCTACGAGCAGTACTTC,CASSQDPVESYEQYF
-,many,TRBV5-1,TRBJ1-1,TGCGCCAGCAGCCCCCAAGACGGAGTAAACACTGAAGCTTTCTTT,CASSPQDGVNTEAFF
TRBD1,few,TRBV6-1,TRBJ1-3,TGTGCCAGCAGACCCGGACAGGGGGCAAACACCATATATTTT,CASRPGQGANTIYF
-,few,TRBV9,TRBJ2-7,TGTGCCAGCAGCGTAGGACTATCCAACGAGCAGTACTTC,CASSVGLSNEQYF
TRBD2,-,TRBV5-4,TRBJ2-7,TGTGCCAGCAGCTTGGGAGGGGAGCTAGCGGGAGGACCCTACGAGCAGTACTTC,CASSLGGELAGGPYEQYF
-,once,TRBV10-3,TRBJ2-5,TGTGCCATCAGAGGGGACACCAAGCAAGAGACCCAGTACTTC,CAIRGDTKQETQYF
-,-,TRBV2,TRBJ1-1,TGTGCCAGCAGAGTCACAGAGAGCACTGAAGCTTTCTTT,CASRVTESTEAFF
TRBD1,-,TRBV29-1,TRBJ1-2,TGCAGCGTGTCTCCAGGGGGCCAGTACTATGGCTACACCTTC,CSVSPGGQYYGYTF
-,few,TRBV20-1,TRBJ2-2,TGCAGTGCTAGAGGGACGGTCAACACCGGGGAGCTGTTTTTT,CSARGTVNTGELFF
TRBD1,few,TRBV5-1,TRBJ2-3,TGCGCCAGCAGCATAGGACAGGGATCTGCAGATACGCAGTATTTT,CASSIGQGSADTQYF
TRBD2,many,TRBV12-3/TRBV12-4,TRBJ2-7,TGTGCCAGCAGTTTGACGGGACTAGCGAGGGGCTCCTACGAGCAGTACTTC,CASSLTGLARGSYEQYF
TRBD2,-,TRBV6-5,TRBJ2-3,TGTGCCAGCAGTTACCAAGGGCTAGCGGGAGGCACAGATACGCAGTATTTT,CASSYQGLAGGTDTQYF
-,-,TRBV27,TRBJ2-7,TGTGCCAGCAGTGTTCCCTACGAGCAGTACTTC,CASSVPYEQYF
TRBD1,few,TRBV29-1,TRBJ2-2,TGCAGTGGGACAGAGAAACCGAGCCTCTCCCTCGAGCCTAACTACACCGGGGAGCTGTTTTTT,CSGTEKPSLSLEPNYTGELFF
-,-,TRBV29-1,TRBJ2-1,TGCAGCGTTTCCTCCGGGACTGACTACAATGAGCAGTTCTTC,CSVSSGTDYNEQFF
TRBD1,few,TRBV6-1,TRBJ1-1,TGTGCCAGCAGCCCCAACAGGGGCCCACTGGACACTGAAGCTTTCTTT,CASSPNRGPLDTEAFF